These 24 T cell receptor beta chains came from one sample sequenced in a study of response to subunit inactivated influenza vaccine. TCRdb called the RT-PCR reads again in MiXCR, with one record for every CDR3 protein. The table has 160,000 or so distinct CDR3 sequences, 11% seen once. This specimen was non-naive T cells sorted from PBMCs, taken about 6 weeks after vaccination. Receptors originate from a man aged 45-65 years who received an inactivated influenza vaccine.

This clonotype appeared many times. The gene calls are TRBV29-1 and TRBJ2-1, with a weak D call TRBD2 (5 bases). This CDR3 is 15 amino acids long. V gave up 3 bases and J gave up 0 bases, with 12 bases separating them. Per germline, CDR1 SQVTM and CDR2 ANQGSEA. The CDR3: CSVDSAAFSYNEQFF. In DNA form, the CDR3 reads TGCAGCGTTGATTCAGCGGCCTTCTCCTACAATGAGCAGTTCTTC.

The DNA of the CDR3 is TGTGCCAGCAGAGTCCCGGGACAGGGGAGCTACGAGCAGTACTTC. This codes for CASRVPGQGSYEQYF. The chain uses TRBV6-2 or TRBV6-3 and TRBJ2-7; 10 nucleotides agree with TRBD1. CDR3 length: 15 amino acids. V gave up 6 bases and J gave up 3 bases; unmatched junction bases: 8. Per germline, CDR1 MNHEY and CDR2 SVGEGT.

The chain combines TRBV5-6 with TRBJ2-5, with D perhaps matching TRBD2 (5 bases). This CDR3 region has 13 residues. Germline-derived CDR1 and CDR2 are SGHDT and YYEEEE. Trimming removed 7 bases from V and 2 bases from J, with 12 bases in between. DNA for the CDR3: TGTGCCAGCGGATGGACTCCTCAAGAGACCCAGTACTTC. This sequence encodes CASGWTPQETQYF.

This clonotype has more than one count but fewer than ten. The rearrangement uses TRBV3-1 and TRBJ1-2, with a tentative D call TRBD1 (5 bases). V was shortened by 5 bases and J by 4 bases, with 20 bases between the two germline ends. CDR1 and CDR2 (germline): LGHDT, YNNKEL (reference sequence). The CDR3 is 16 amino acids. In DNA, the CDR3 is TGTGCCAGCAGCAAGATCCGGGGGTTGGTATCCTATGGCTACACCTTC. Amino acid sequence: CASSKIRGLVSYGYTF.

In this sample, this clonotype turned up many times. The V call is TRBV29-1, the J call TRBJ2-5, with 8 bases fitting TRBD1. V lost 6 bases and J lost 2; bases outside the gene matches: 8. The germline CDR1 and CDR2 sequences are SQVTM and ANQGSEA. There are 14 residues in the CDR3. The CDR3 bases are TGCAGCGTCGCCACCGGGACAGGACAAGAGACCCAGTACTTC. Amino acids: CSVATGTGQETQYF.

V is TRBV5-1 and J is TRBJ1-5; D perhaps matches TRBD1 (5 bases). Deletions cut 3 bases from V and 4 bases from J, with 8 bases between. Germline CDR1 is SGHRS and CDR2 is YFSETQ. The length of the CDR3 is 13 residues. Here the CDR3 DNA reads TGCGCCAGCAGCTGGGGGGGGAATCAGCCCCAGCATTTT. Its translation is CASSWGGNQPQHF.

In this sample, this clonotype turned up many times. The rearrangement links TRBV20-1 to TRBJ2-3; D may be TRBD1 or TRBD2 (5 bases each). The ends were cut back, 3 bases at V and 2 bases at J, with 12 bases in the middle. CDR3 length: 14 amino acids. CDR1 and CDR2 from the germline V gene are DFQATT and SNEGSKA (reference sequence). The CDR3: CSASRRDLTDTQYF. DNA for the CDR3: TGCAGTGCTAGCCGACGGGACCTCACAGATACGCAGTATTTT.

This clonotype occurred a few times. The V gene is TRBV11-2, the J gene TRBJ2-3; the match to TRBD1 covers 7 bases. With 1 base clipped from V and 5 bases from J, the junction kept 9 bases outside the gene matches. Germline V gene lookup returns CDR1 SGHAT and CDR2 FQNNGV. This CDR3 spans 16 amino acids. The DNA of the CDR3 is TGTGCCAGCAGCTTAGTAGGTAGGGGGCATCAAGATACGCAGTATTTT. It specifies CASSLVGRGHQDTQYF.

This clonotype was observed a handful of times. The chain has TRBV24-1 and TRBJ2-1; TRBD2 aligns across 14 bases. CDR1 and CDR2 from the germline V gene are KGHDR and SFDVKD. The CDR3 covers 15 residues. Unmatched junction bases numbered 4, after V lost 7 bases and J lost 6 bases. The CDR3 nucleotides are TGTGCCACCAGCGGGACTAGCGGGAGATCCAATGAGCAGTTCTTC. It codes for CATSGTSGRSNEQFF.

This clonotype was observed a handful of times. The CDR3 nucleotides read TGTGCCAGCAGCTTAGCACAGTCCTTAGGGGAGTACTTC. It encodes CASSLAQSLGEYF. The chain combines TRBV7-2 with TRBJ2-7, with D perhaps matching TRBD1 (5 bases). V lost 0 bases to trimming and J lost 11 bases, with 14 bases between them. This CDR3 is 13 amino acids long. The germline gives CDR1 SGHTA, CDR2 FQGNSA.

This clonotype was observed a handful of times. The chain joins TRBV7-2 to TRBJ1-2; 8 bases map to TRBD1. With 7 bases clipped from V and 8 bases from J, the junction kept 9 bases outside the gene matches. The CDR3 consists of 13 residues. Germline loops: CDR1 SGHTA, CDR2 FQGNSA. The CDR3 is CASTWQGARGYTF. The CDR3 bases are TGTGCCAGCACTTGGCAGGGGGCCAGGGGCTACACCTTC. The variable domain in full, completed from reference TRBV7-2 and TRBJ1-2, reads GAGVSQSPSNKVTEKGKDVELRCDPISGHTALYWYRQSLGQGLEFLIYFQGNSAPDKSGLPSDRFSAERTGGSVSTLTIQRTQQEDSAVYLCASTWQGARGYTFGSGTRLTVV.

This clonotype was counted ten times or more. This chain uses TRBV7-3 with TRBJ2-3; no clear D gene. V lost 2 bases, J lost 6 bases, and 21 bases lay in between. Germline loops: CDR1 SGHTA, CDR2 FQGTGA. This CDR3 contains 17 residues. The CDR3: CASSLDGGPPGMDTQYF. CDR3 coding DNA: TGTGCCAGCAGCTTAGACGGCGGTCCCCCTGGGATGGATACGCAGTATTTT.

This clonotype has a count of ten or more. The CDR3 region is CASSPNHGAERNTEAFF. The CDR3 coding sequence is TGTGCCAGCAGCCCTAATCACGGGGCTGAGAGAAACACTGAAGCTTTCTTT. The chain couples TRBV5-3 to TRBJ1-1, with D maybe TRBD1 (5 bases). TRBV5-3 is designated an ORF whose function remains uncertain. V was pared by 8 bases and J by 2 bases, with 25 bases between. This CDR3 contains 17 residues.

In the case of this clonotype: A much larger clone differs by one base, so this may be a read error. The V call is TRBV5-6, the J call TRBJ1-1; D remains ambiguous. Per germline, CDR1 SGHDT and CDR2 YYEEEE. This CDR3 comprises 13 residues. CDR3 sequence reads: CAISSNLDSYAFF. The DNA of the CDR3 is TGTGCCATCAGCTCCAACCTGGACTCTTACGCTTTCTTT.

The CDR3 nucleotides are TGTGCCGGGGCAAGGGGTGATGGGGGGGCCAACGTCCTGACTTTC. It codes for CAGARGDGGANVLTF. The gene calls are TRBV7-2 and TRBJ2-6; D might be TRBD1 (5 bases). The germline CDR1 and CDR2 sequences are SGHTA and FQGNSA. The V end lost 11 bases, the J end lost 4 bases, and 18 bases lay between the germline ends. This CDR3 contains 15 residues.

The chain has TRBV4-2 and TRBJ2-6; tentative D call: TRBD2 (6 bases). The CDR3 covers 18 residues. Germline lookup yields CDR1 LGHNA and CDR2 YNFKEQ. Trimming left V 0 bases short and J 2 bases short, with 14 bases between. CDR3: CASSQDGTQSTGANVLTF. The CDR3 DNA reads TGTGCCAGCAGCCAAGATGGGACTCAGAGCACTGGGGCCAACGTCCTGACTTTC.

The V and J genes are TRBV28 and TRBJ2-1, with D tentatively TRBD1 or TRBD2 (7 bases each). The germline V gene encodes CDR1 MDHEN and CDR2 SYDVKM. The CDR3 consists of 18 residues. Trimming pared 4 bases from V and 5 bases from J, leaving 24 bases between. The CDR3 loop is CASSSPQGGTILHNEQFF. The CDR3 DNA reads as TGTGCCAGCAGTTCCCCGCAGGGGGGGACGATCCTACACAATGAGCAGTTCTTC.

This rearrangement joins TRBV20-1 to TRBJ2-7, with D perhaps being TRBD1 or TRBD2 (7 bases each). The CDR3 spans 13 residues. CDR1 is DFQATT, CDR2 SNEGSKA, per germline (reference sequence). The germline V and J ends were trimmed by 5 bases and 5 bases, with 16 bases remaining between them. The CDR3 is CSAPLTGRDEQYF. CDR3 in DNA: TGCAGTGCTCCGTTGACAGGGAGGGACGAGCAGTACTTC.

Only a few counts were recorded for this clonotype. This CDR3 reads CASRFPTSGSPNSNEQFF. The DNA of the CDR3 is TGTGCCAGCAGATTCCCGACTAGCGGGAGCCCCAACTCCAATGAGCAGTTCTTC. The chain has TRBV6-2 or TRBV6-3 and TRBJ2-1, with 12 nucleotides matching TRBD2. The V gene end was trimmed by 6 bases and the J gene end by 6 bases; junction bases not matched to a gene: 15. The CDR3 covers 18 residues. CDR1 and CDR2 (germline): MNHEY, SVGEGT.

There are a few counts of this clonotype. The rearrangement joins TRBV6-1 to TRBJ2-7; possibly TRBD1 or TRBD2 for D (6 bases each). Germline CDR1 MNHNS, CDR2 SASEGT. Trimming removed 3 bases from V and 4 bases from J, with 10 bases in between. This CDR3 has 13 residues. CDR3 region: CASSEGGSYEQYF. In DNA, the CDR3 is TGTGCCAGCAGTGAGGGGGGCTCGTACGAGCAGTACTTC.

This clonotype came up a few times. The rearrangement uses TRBV24-1 and TRBJ2-7; tentatively, D is TRBD2 (5 bases). There are 13 residues in the CDR3. In germline, CDR1 is KGHDR, CDR2 SFDVKD. Trimming removed 7 bases from V and 0 bases from J, with 9 bases in between. This CDR3 is CATSRGSSYEQYF. The DNA of the CDR3 is TGTGCCACCAGCCGCGGGTCCTCCTACGAGCAGTACTTC.

In the case of this clonotype: Since a much larger clone is just one base distant, this may be a read error. The rearrangement joins TRBV12-3 or TRBV12-4 to TRBJ2-7, with TRBD2 identical over 9 bases. This CDR3 has 16 residues. With 3 bases clipped from V and 4 bases from J, the junction kept 10 bases outside the gene matches. The CDR3 nucleotides read TGTGCCAGCAGTTTCTCCAGCGGGGGGACAGTTTACGAGCAGTACTTC. It is translated as CASSFSSGGTVYEQYF.

This clonotype was seen a few times. The rearrangement joins TRBV5-1 to TRBJ1-4, with TRBD1 matching over 10 bases. The CDR3 loop spans 16 amino acids. J lost 5 bases, V lost 6 bases, and 10 bases had no gene match. Germline CDR1 is SGHRS and CDR2 is YFSETQ. The CDR3 DNA reads as TGCGCCAGCACATTAGGAGGACAGGGGGTGAATGAAAAACTGTTTTTT. Protein: CASTLGGQGVNEKLFF.

The genes are TRBV29-1 and TRBJ1-2, with TRBD1 identical over 9 bases. V trimming: 5 bases; J trimming: 4 bases; junction bases outside the gene matches: 5. There are 13 residues in the CDR3. Germline V CDR1 and CDR2: SQVTM, ANQGSEA. CDR3 nucleotides: TGCAGCGTTAGGGACAGGGCTGGCTATGGCTACACCTTC. Amino acid sequence: CSVRDRAGYGYTF.